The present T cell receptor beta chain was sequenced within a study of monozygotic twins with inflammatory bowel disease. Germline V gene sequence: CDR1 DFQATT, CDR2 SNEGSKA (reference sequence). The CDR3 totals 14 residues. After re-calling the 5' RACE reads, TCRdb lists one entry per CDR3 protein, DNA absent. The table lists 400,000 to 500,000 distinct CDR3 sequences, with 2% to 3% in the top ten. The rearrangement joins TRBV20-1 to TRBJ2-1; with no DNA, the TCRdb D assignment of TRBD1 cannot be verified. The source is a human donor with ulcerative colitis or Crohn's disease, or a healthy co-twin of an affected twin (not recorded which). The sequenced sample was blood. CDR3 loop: CSAVRGQVWNEQFF.